The 19 T cell receptor beta chains below were found in one sample sequenced in a study of OX40 agonist ivuxolimab in advanced cancers. Assay used: immunoSEQ multiplex PCR; TCRdb lists only in-frame clones, some missing. This table holds some 77,000 clones, 92% found once. This material consisted of CD4+ or CD8+ T cells sorted from blood, taken in a trial of the OX40 agonist ivuxolimab. The receptors derive from an adult with an advanced solid tumor such as melanoma, head and neck, liver or kidney cancer.

The J gene is TRBJ1-4, the V gene TRBV10-3, with 8 bases matching TRBD1. The V gene end was trimmed by 2 bases and the J gene end by 6 bases; junction bases not matched to a gene: 8. The length of the CDR3 is 16 residues. Germline loops: CDR1 ENHRY, CDR2 SYGVKD. This chain's CDR3 is CAISELWTGTDEKLFF. The CDR3 DNA is TGTGCCATCAGTGAGCTTTGGACAGGGACGGATGAAAAACTGTTTTTT.

The chain links TRBV2 to TRBJ2-7; TRBD2 is a possible D gene (7 bases). There are 15 residues in the CDR3. V lost 3 bases to trimming and J lost 3 bases, with 15 bases between them. Germline CDR1 is SNHLY and CDR2 is FYNNEI. CDR3 sequence (DNA): TGTGCCAGCAGTGAGGGGGGGGCCCTAATCTACGAGCAGTACTTC. Its translation is CASSEGGALIYEQYF.

This clone was recorded once. This chain links TRBV6-7 with TRBJ1-6, with D uncertain. TRBV6-7 is an ORF for which the function is uncertain. The CDR3 loop spans 17 amino acids. V was shortened by 4 bases and J by 0 bases, with 13 bases between the two germline ends. This chain's CDR3 is CASSFSPVSSYNSPLHF. The CDR3 DNA reads TGTGCCAGCAGTTTTTCCCCAGTAAGCTCCTATAATTCACCCCTCCACTTT.

The chain combines TRBV11-2 with TRBJ2-7; D remains unclear. The germline V and J ends were trimmed by 3 bases and 0 bases, with 9 bases remaining between them. There are 14 residues in the CDR3. Germline V gene sequence: CDR1 SGHAT, CDR2 FQNNGV. CDR3 residues: CASSFSSPSYEQYF. DNA for the CDR3: TGTGCCAGCAGCTTCTCTTCACCCTCCTACGAGCAGTACTTC. Using reference TRBV11-2 and TRBJ2-7 for the parts outside the CDR3, the full variable domain is EAGVAQSPRYKIIEKRQSVAFWCNPISGHATLYWYQQILGQGPKLLIQFQNNGVVDDSQLPKDRFSAERLKGVDSTLKIQPAKLEDSAVYLCASSFSSPSYEQYFGPGTRLTVT.

This clone was seen a handful of times. The rearrangement uses TRBV19 and TRBJ1-3; D is perhaps TRBD1 (5 bases). Germline V gives CDR1 LNHDA, CDR2 SQIVND (reference sequence). This CDR3 has 13 residues. Trimming left V 8 bases short and J 0 bases short, with 8 bases between. The CDR3 region has the DNA TGTGCCAGTGGGGGTTTCTCTGGAAACACCATATATTTT. Translation gives CASGGFSGNTIYF.

The chain links TRBV7-9 to TRBJ2-5, with 7 bases fitting TRBD1. From germline, CDR1 is SEHNR and CDR2 FQNEAQ (reference sequence). V trimming: 7 bases; J trimming: 5 bases; junction bases outside the gene matches: 13. The CDR3 is made up of 15 amino acids. The CDR3 is CASTDALQGRETQYF. The CDR3 DNA reads TGTGCCAGCACCGATGCCCTACAGGGGCGGGAGACCCAGTACTTC.

The V call is TRBV5-6, the J call TRBJ1-4; no firm D call. The CDR3 runs 17 residues. Trimming removed 3 bases at V and 1 base at J, with 16 bases between. Germline V lookup: CDR1 SGHDT, CDR2 YYEEEE. CDR3 residues: CASSSLPTMLTNEKLFF. The CDR3 DNA follows: TGTGCCAGCAGCTCATTACCGACTATGCTAACTAATGAAAAACTGTTTTTT.

A few counts support this clone. The rearrangement uses TRBV7-9 and TRBJ2-1, with D perhaps TRBD2 (6 bases). V lost 5 bases and J 6 bases, leaving 14 bases between the germline ends. Germline-derived CDR1 and CDR2 are SEHNR and FQNEAQ (reference sequence). The length of the CDR3 is 14 residues. Written as DNA, the CDR3 is TGTGCCAGCAGCGGACTCCTCGGGGGCAATGAGCAGTTCTTC. Translating it yields CASSGLLGGNEQFF.

The genes are TRBV27 and TRBJ2-5; 10 bases are shared with TRBD1. Germline assignment: CDR1 MNHEY and CDR2 SMNVEV (reference sequence). With V trimmed by 8 bases and J by 5 bases, 8 bases remained unmatched. This CDR3 is 14 amino acids long. The CDR3 sequence: CASGWTGGGETQYF. CDR3 coding DNA: TGTGCCAGCGGATGGACAGGGGGAGGGGAGACCCAGTACTTC.

V gene TRBV4-3 combines with J gene TRBJ1-6; D ambiguous. CDR1 and CDR2 (germline): LGHNA, YSLEER. V was clipped by 4 bases and J by 10 bases, with 14 bases between them. This CDR3 contains 14 residues. The CDR3 spells CASSPGTDSSPLHF. DNA of the CDR3: TGCGCCAGCAGCCCGGGTACAGACTCCTCACCCCTCCACTTT.

The chain couples TRBV6-5 to TRBJ1-4; D not certain. V was shortened by 8 bases and J by 0 bases, with 13 bases between the two germline ends. CDR3 length equals 15 residues. CDR1 and CDR2 (germline): MNHEY, SVGAGI. CDR3 amino acids: CASAVGVATNEKLFF. The CDR3 DNA is TGTGCCAGCGCCGTCGGGGTAGCAACTAATGAAAAACTGTTTTTT.

This clone was observed a handful of times. The rearrangement uses TRBV2 and TRBJ1-5; 7 bases line up with TRBD1. The V gene end was trimmed by 6 bases and the J gene end by 0 bases; junction bases not matched to a gene: 8. There are 16 residues in the CDR3. Germline CDR1 SNHLY, CDR2 FYNNEI. The CDR3 sequence is CASRAGTAYSNQPQHF. CDR3 nucleotides: TGTGCCAGCAGAGCCGGGACAGCGTATAGCAATCAGCCCCAGCATTTT.

The rearrangement links TRBV5-1 to TRBJ2-3; the match to TRBD2 covers 9 bases. CDR1 SGHRS and CDR2 YFSETQ come from the germline V gene. This CDR3 contains 18 residues. Losses at the gene ends were 2 bases for V and 1 base for J; bases not matched to a gene: 11. The CDR3 nucleotides are TGCGCCAGCAGCTTAATCCTAGCGGGGCTTCGGGGCACAGATACGCAGTATTTT. This gives the protein CASSLILAGLRGTDTQYF.

The V call is TRBV4-3, the J call TRBJ2-1; TRBD2 agrees at 11 bases. The germline CDR1 and CDR2 sequences are LGHNA and YSLEER. J lost 0 bases, V lost 4 bases, and 8 bases had no gene match. This CDR3 region has 18 residues. DNA for the CDR3: TGCGCCAGCAGCCCTAGCGGGGGGCCCCAGAGCTCCTACAATGAGCAGTTCTTC. The encoded protein is CASSPSGGPQSSYNEQFF.

The CDR3 loop is CASSWGVDYTSYEQYF. The CDR3 nucleotides read TGCGCCAGCAGCTGGGGGGTGGATTATACCTCCTACGAGCAGTACTTC. J is TRBJ2-7 and V is TRBV5-1, with a tentative D call TRBD2 (6 bases). Trimming stripped 3 bases from V and 0 bases from J, with 16 bases between. The germline V gene encodes CDR1 SGHRS and CDR2 YFSETQ. This CDR3 is 16 amino acids long. The whole variable domain, filled in from reference TRBV5-1 and TRBJ2-7, reads KAGVTQTPRYLIKTRGQQVTLSCSPISGHRSVSWYQQTPGQGLQFLFEYFSETQRNKGNFPGRFSGRQFSNSRSEMNVSTLELGDSALYLCASSWGVDYTSYEQYFGPGTRLTVT.

The chain combines TRBV6-5 with TRBJ2-7, with D possibly being TRBD1 or TRBD2 (5 bases each). The V end lost 0 bases, the J end lost 5 bases, and 11 bases lay between the germline ends. Germline V lookup: CDR1 MNHEY, CDR2 SVGAGI. This CDR3 has 14 residues. This CDR3 reads CASSYSGLGDEQYF. The CDR3 nucleotides read TGTGCCAGCAGTTACTCGGGGCTGGGGGACGAGCAGTACTTC.

J is TRBJ1-5 and V is TRBV10-3, with D uncertain. The CDR3 is 14 amino acids. Germline loops: CDR1 ENHRY, CDR2 SYGVKD. V gave up 3 bases and J gave up 6 bases, with 12 bases separating them. The CDR3 here is CAISEGTAFQPQHF. In DNA form, the CDR3 reads TGTGCCATCAGTGAAGGAACGGCTTTTCAGCCCCAGCATTTT.

The chain is built from TRBV11-1 and TRBJ2-7; 11 nucleotides line up with TRBD1. Germline V lookup: CDR1 SGHAT, CDR2 FQDESV (reference sequence). J was trimmed by 4 bases and V by 4 bases; bases with no gene match: 3. The CDR3 totals 14 residues. The CDR3 nucleotides are TGTGCCAGCAGCTGGGGACAGGGGGGTTACGAGCAGTACTTC. Translating it yields CASSWGQGGYEQYF.

This clone was observed a few times. The chain joins TRBV7-9 to TRBJ1-5; D not resolved. V lost 1 base and J 6 bases, leaving 4 bases between the germline ends. Germline CDR1 is SEHNR and CDR2 is FQNEAQ (reference sequence). The CDR3 sequence is 12 residues long. CDR3 DNA: TGTGCCAGCAGCTTAGGCAGTCAGCCCCAGCATTTT. Translating it yields CASSLGSQPQHF.